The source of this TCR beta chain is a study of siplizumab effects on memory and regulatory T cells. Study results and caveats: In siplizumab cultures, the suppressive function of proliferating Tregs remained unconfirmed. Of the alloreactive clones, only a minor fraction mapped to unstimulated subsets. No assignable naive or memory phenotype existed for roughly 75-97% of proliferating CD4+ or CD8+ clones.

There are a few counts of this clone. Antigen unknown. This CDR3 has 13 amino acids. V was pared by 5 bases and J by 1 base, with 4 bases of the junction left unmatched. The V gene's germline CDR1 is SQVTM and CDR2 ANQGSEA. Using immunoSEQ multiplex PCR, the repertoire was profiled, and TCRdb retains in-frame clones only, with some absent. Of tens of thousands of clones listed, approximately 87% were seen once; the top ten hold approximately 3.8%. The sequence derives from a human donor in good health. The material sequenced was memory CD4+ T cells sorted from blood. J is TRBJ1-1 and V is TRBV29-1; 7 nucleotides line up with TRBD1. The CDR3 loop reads CSVTQGGNTEAFF. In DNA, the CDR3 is TGCAGCGTTACCCAGGGGGGGAACACTGAAGCTTTCTTT.